This record concerns one TCR beta chain sequence. The source of the sample is a study of blood T cell repertoires in COVID-19. Study-wide background: COVID-19 samples, acute and convalescent, were from the United States, Italy and Spain. Sources were T cells, B-cell-depleted T cells, or PBMCs; the material itself was cDNA or gDNA.

In the original analysis: Counts of nucleated cells, estimated from reference gene primer amplification, were obtained. Clones were read by immunoSEQ multiplex PCR, and TCRdb kept only the in-frame ones, dropping some. V and J calls and clone size are those listed in that table; D and trimming were worked out from the DNA. This table has some 290,000 clones, around 86% appearing once. CDR3 length: 16 residues. Per germline, CDR1 SGHVS and CDR2 FQNEAQ. Trimming removed 0 bases from V and 4 bases from J, with 13 bases in between. The sequenced sample consisted of peripheral blood. This TCR derives from a young man with active or convalescent COVID-19. The chain joins TRBV7-8 to TRBJ1-3; D is perhaps TRBD1 (5 bases). CDR3 loop: CASSLAVTVKGNTIYF. The CDR3 DNA reads TGTGCCAGCAGCTTAGCGGTGACAGTCAAAGGAAACACCATATATTTT.